This entry features one TCR beta chain sequence. The antigen is not known. This sample was included in a study of CD8+ T cells in alopecia areata. Study-level information: The study gave treated patients oral tofacitinib at 5 to 10 mg twice daily. Findings of the study overall: A great number of expanded lesional clones endured in scalp and blood during tofacitinib.

Sequencing used cDNA as its template, made by extracting RNA and reverse transcribing it. The repertoire was sequenced with immunoSEQ multiplex PCR; TCRdb's copy has only in-frame clones and lacks some. The sample gives 130,000 or so clones, approximately 86% of which show up once; roughly an eighth is in the top ten. Trimming pared 3 bases from V and 0 bases from J, leaving 17 bases between. Germline values: CDR1 SQVTM, CDR2 ANQGSEA. The CDR3 spans 16 residues. Treatment denoted: oral pan-JAK inhibitor, 5-10 mg twice daily. The sample consisted of CD8+ T cells sorted from blood, taken at week 4, from a patient treated with tofacitinib. This TCR was recovered from a human donor with alopecia areata. V is TRBV29-1 and J is TRBJ1-1; D is uncertain. CDR3 nucleotides: TGCAGCGTTGAGGGTAAAGCGGACCGCCTGAACACTGAAGCTTTCTTT. Protein: CSVEGKADRLNTEAFF.